The entry below gives a single T cell receptor (beta chain) sequence along with its context. The target of this receptor is not known. Base qualities are not provided; no much larger clone lies one nucleotide away. The data were taken from a study of blood T cell repertoires in COVID-19 (dated by TCRdb to the early 2020s). The study in broad terms: The collaborator samples originated in the United States, Italy and Spain and spanned the acute and convalescent phases of COVID-19. The prospective study material was composed of cDNA or gDNA derived from T cells, B-cell-depleted T cells, or PBMCs. Subjects who had been exposed to COVID-19, were actively infected with it, or had recovered from it provided the deeply sampled blood TCRbeta repertoires that made up the dataset. The repertoires were released in a freely available public database intended as a resource for research on the immune response to SARS-CoV-2. The samples were drawn from two sources: the first 160 participants of the ongoing ImmuneRACE study, and about 1,300 subjects contributed by 6 global collaborators. Sample metadata almost always included a de-identified subject ID, COVID-19 status, age in years and sex. Where HLA class I and class II types were available, the types were taken from metadata supplied by the sample provider, not from assay-based typing.

Enrolling through a virtual design, the prospective study's participants ranged in age from roughly 18 to 90 years and lived across some 23 United States geographic areas. Cohort assignment in the prospective study relied on participant-reported clinical history from a screening survey and a study questionnaire. ImmuneRACE Cohort 3 recovered participants were defined by two consecutive negative NP/OP PCR tests, healthcare professional clearance, or symptom resolution. In the prospective study, whole blood, serum and a nasopharyngeal or oropharyngeal swab were collected from each participant by mobile phlebotomists. Prospective study participants could optionally give additional blood draws and questionnaires over an approximately two-month period. Before DNA extraction, blood samples from the prospective study were shipped at room temperature or frozen. What the research found in general, with its limitations: How much clinical and demographic metadata was included differed by source and by participant, and the metadata was provided uncurated.

The CDR3 runs 16 residues from the cysteine to the phenylalanine. Only the CDR3 portion is preserved as DNA: 48 bases, with reading frame beginning at the first base. The immunoSEQ Assay, a bias-controlled multiplex PCR, was used to amplify TCRbeta CDR3 regions from genomic DNA. The study's own analysis went as follows. Within the assay, amplification of reference gene primers was used to estimate how many nucleated cells each sample contained. Sequence reads were collapsed and filtered to measure the absolute abundance of every unique TCRbeta CDR3 rearrangement. Productive Simpson clonality was computed per sample as the square root of Simpson's diversity index over productive rearrangements. TCRdb provides this immuneACCESS table in a form limited to in-frame rearrangements. Some clones are lacking; in checked studies, under half of them reflect an unresolved V gene, and why the rest are absent is not known. The V and J calls and clone size were taken over from that table, and D and trimming were inferred from the DNA. The sample records some 320,000 clones, 89% of which are singletons. The ten top clones hold about 5% of the sample.

The rearranged segments are TRBV21-1 and TRBJ2-7; TRBD1 is the table's D call and was not checked against the DNA. TRBV21-1 is a pseudogene. The receptor was derived from a man aged 55 to 70 who had recovered from COVID-19. The sample comprised PBMCs or T cells enriched from blood (not recorded which). CDR3 region: CASSKGGTVSSYEQYF. The nucleotide sequence is given as TGTGCCAGCAGCAAAGGGGGGACAGTTTCCTCCTACGAGCAGTACTTC.